The present T cell receptor (beta chain) was sequenced within a study of vaccination and CD4 T cells after COVID-19. Germline CDR1 reads LNHDA; CDR2 reads SQIVND (reference sequence). The junction had 3 bases not matched to a gene; V was cut back by 1 base and J by 3 bases. This CDR3 has 16 amino acids. Sample treatment: roughly ten-day PBMC culture with coronavirus spike peptide pools or control peptides (ViraFEST assay). About this clonotype itself: Its antigen is as yet unknown.

With the Oncomine TCR Beta short-read assay, DNA from cultured CD4+ T cells was sequenced. TCRdb passed the PCR reads through MiXCR, listing each CDR3 protein once. The sample shows about 16,000 distinct CDR3 sequences, less than 55% of them seen only once. The sequence derives from a human donor who had recovered from COVID-19. The gene calls are TRBV19 and TRBJ2-2, with 9 bases lining up with TRBD1. Sequencing used CD4+ T cells from blood, cultured in vitro. The CDR3: CASSIADRGDTGELFF. The DNA for the CDR3 is TGTGCCAGTAGTATAGCGGACAGGGGAGACACCGGGGAGCTGTTTTTT.